These 5 T cell receptor beta chains were all obtained from the same sample, sequenced in a study of OX40 agonist ivuxolimab in advanced cancers. Assay used: immunoSEQ multiplex PCR; TCRdb lists only in-frame clones, some missing. The sample includes about 66,000 clones, around 83% seen only once; the top ten take 2% to 2.5%. The source was CD4+ or CD8+ T cells sorted from blood, collected in a trial of the OX40 agonist ivuxolimab. These receptors were collected from an adult with an advanced solid tumor such as melanoma, head and neck, liver or kidney cancer.

The chain joins TRBV19 to TRBJ2-3; TRBD1 aligns across 7 bases. Germline lookup yields CDR1 LNHDA and CDR2 SQIVND (reference sequence). Trimming took 3 bases from V and 4 from J; bases not matched to a gene: 7. This CDR3 has 15 amino acids. CDR3 loop: CASSIRQGLADTQYF. CDR3 in DNA: TGTGCCAGTAGTATCAGACAGGGTTTGGCAGATACGCAGTATTTT.

V usage is TRBV11-1 and J usage is TRBJ1-1; D gene ambiguous. This CDR3 has 16 amino acids. CDR1 and CDR2 from the germline V gene are SGHAT and FQDESV (reference sequence). Deletions cut 2 bases from V and 2 bases from J, with 15 bases between. The CDR3 reads CASSLIPTPVNTEAFF. CDR3 DNA: TGTGCCAGCAGCTTAATCCCCACCCCCGTTAACACTGAAGCTTTCTTT.

By share of the sample, this clone is medium-sized. The gene calls are TRBV10-2 and TRBJ2-7; D is ambiguous. Trimming stripped 8 bases from V and 6 bases from J, with 17 bases between. The CDR3 length is 13 residues. Germline lookup yields CDR1 WSHSY and CDR2 SAAADI. The CDR3 DNA reads TGCGCCAGCTCGGGCACGCCAGCATTCGAGCAGTACTTC. Translation: CASSGTPAFEQYF.

V gene TRBV6-6 combines with J gene TRBJ2-5, with D unresolved. Germline values: CDR1 MNHNY, CDR2 SVGAGI (reference sequence). The V and J ends lost 0 bases and 1 base respectively, with 6 bases between them. The length of the CDR3 is 14 residues. The CDR3 nucleotides are TGTGCCAGCAGTTACTCGATGGCCCAAGAGACCCAGTACTTC. This encodes CASSYSMAQETQYF.

The chain joins TRBV6-5 to TRBJ2-1, with D possibly TRBD2 on 5 matching bases. Germline CDR1 and CDR2: MNHEY and SVGAGI. The CDR3 contains 12 residues. The germline V and J ends were trimmed by 3 bases and 7 bases, with 7 bases remaining between them. CDR3 bases: TGTGCCAGCAGTTATCCGGGGAATGAGCAGTTCTTC. Its protein product is CASSYPGNEQFF.